A single TCR beta chain is shown here with its context. The sample originates from a study of blood T cell repertoires in COVID-19. Study-wide context: Material from acute and convalescent COVID-19 was sourced from the United States, Italy and Spain. PBMCs, B-cell-depleted T cells, or T cells provided the cDNA or gDNA that made up the material.

The CDR3 sequence is 13 residues long. Germline V gene data show CDR1 as SQVTM and CDR2 as ANQGSEA. The V and J ends lost 4 bases and 0 bases, in that order; junction bases with no gene match: 2. Original processing methods: It was from reference gene primer amplification that nucleated cell counts were estimated. Generated by immunoSEQ multiplex PCR, the TCRdb table keeps only in-frame clones and is missing some. Clonal size and the V and J genes are those of that table, whereas D and trimming came from the DNA. The sample lists fewer than 150,000 clones, 81% occurring once. Sequenced input: peripheral blood. V gene TRBV29-1 combines with J gene TRBJ2-7, with 8 bases that match TRBD1. The sequence derives from a middle-aged man with acute or convalescent COVID-19. The CDR3 nucleotides are TGCAGCGTTGGACAGGGGATCTCCTACGAGCAGTACTTC. This gives the protein CSVGQGISYEQYF.